This T cell receptor (beta chain) originates from a study of OX40 agonist ivuxolimab in advanced cancers. For the study at large: Patients were approximately 80% male with ages roughly 23 to 90, mean roughly 64.

Sequencing was performed with immunoSEQ multiplex PCR; in TCRdb, only in-frame clones are kept and a portion is missing. The sample records about 46,000 clones, around 91% being singletons. On this clone itself: Its antigen is not identified.

Study-wide results and limits: Partial responders receiving 0.1-3.0 mg/kg showed among the lowest clonal expansion.

CDR1 MGHDK and CDR2 SYGVNS come from the germline V gene. The CDR3 is 16 residues long. The V end lost 1 base, the J end lost 10 bases, and 19 bases lay between the germline ends. The chain carries TRBV25-1 and TRBJ1-4; D remains unclear. This sequence originates from an adult with an advanced solid tumor such as melanoma, head and neck, liver or kidney cancer. The sequenced sample was CD4+ or CD8+ T cells sorted from blood, obtained in a trial of the OX40 agonist ivuxolimab. CDR3 in DNA: TGTGCCAGCAGTGAATCGGCAGGCGGCTTCGTCCGAAAACTGTTTTTT. Amino acids: CASSESAGGFVRKLFF.